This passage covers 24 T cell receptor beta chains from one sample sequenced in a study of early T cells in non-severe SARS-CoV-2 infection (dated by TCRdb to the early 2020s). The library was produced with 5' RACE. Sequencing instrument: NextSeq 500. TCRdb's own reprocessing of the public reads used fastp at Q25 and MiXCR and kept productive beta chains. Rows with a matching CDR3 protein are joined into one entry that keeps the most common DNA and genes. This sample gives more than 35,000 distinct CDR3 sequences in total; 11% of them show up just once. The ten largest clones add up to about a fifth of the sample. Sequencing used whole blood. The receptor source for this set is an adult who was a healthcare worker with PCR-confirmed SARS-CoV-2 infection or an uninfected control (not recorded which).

CDR3 in amino acids: CASSLRLDRAAEAFF. The CDR3 coding sequence is TGTGCCAGCAGCTTAAGGCTGGACCGTGCAGCTGAAGCTTTCTTT. V and J are TRBV7-6 and TRBJ1-1; D gene unclear. V lost 2 bases to trimming and J lost 6 bases, with 16 bases between them. Germline-derived CDR1 and CDR2 are SGHVS and FNYEAQ. There are 15 residues in the CDR3.

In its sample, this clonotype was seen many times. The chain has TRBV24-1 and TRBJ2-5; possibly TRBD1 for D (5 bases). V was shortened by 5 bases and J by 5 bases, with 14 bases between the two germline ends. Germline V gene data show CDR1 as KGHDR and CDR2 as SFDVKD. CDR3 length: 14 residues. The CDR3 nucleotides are TGTGCCACCAGTGCGGCACAGGTCGGGGAGACCCAGTACTTC. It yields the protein CATSAAQVGETQYF.

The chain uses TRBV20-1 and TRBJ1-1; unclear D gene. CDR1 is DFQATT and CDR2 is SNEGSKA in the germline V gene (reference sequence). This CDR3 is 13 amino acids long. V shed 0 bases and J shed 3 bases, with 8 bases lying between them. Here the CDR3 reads CSAREGGDTEAFF. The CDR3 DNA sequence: TGCAGTGCTAGAGAGGGTGGGGACACTGAAGCTTTCTTT.

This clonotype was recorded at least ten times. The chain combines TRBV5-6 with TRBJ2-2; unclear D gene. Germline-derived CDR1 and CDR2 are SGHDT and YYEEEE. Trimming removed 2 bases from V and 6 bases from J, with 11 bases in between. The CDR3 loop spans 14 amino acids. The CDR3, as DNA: TGTGCCAGCAGCTTCCGTCTAGGTTCCGGGGAGCTGTTTTTT. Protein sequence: CASSFRLGSGELFF.

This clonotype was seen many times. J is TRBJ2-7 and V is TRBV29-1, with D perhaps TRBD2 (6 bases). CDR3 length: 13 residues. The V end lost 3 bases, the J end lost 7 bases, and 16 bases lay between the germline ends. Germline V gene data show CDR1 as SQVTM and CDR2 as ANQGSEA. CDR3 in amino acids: CSVDGGNRGEQYF. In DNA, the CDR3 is TGCAGCGTTGACGGAGGTAACCGGGGGGAGCAGTACTTC.

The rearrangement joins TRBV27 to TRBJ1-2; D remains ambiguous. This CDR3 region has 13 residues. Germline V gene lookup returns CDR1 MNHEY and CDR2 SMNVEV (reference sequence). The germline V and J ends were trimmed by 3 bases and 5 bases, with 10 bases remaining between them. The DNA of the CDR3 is TGTGCCAGCAGTTTTTTGCCCCAGTATGGCTACACCTTC. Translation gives CASSFLPQYGYTF.

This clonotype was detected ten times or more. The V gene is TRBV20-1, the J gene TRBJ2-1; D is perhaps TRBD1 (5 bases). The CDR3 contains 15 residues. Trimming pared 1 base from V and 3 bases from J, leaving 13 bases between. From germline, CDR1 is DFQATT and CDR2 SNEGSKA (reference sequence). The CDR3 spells CSARVTLGRYNEQFF. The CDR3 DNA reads TGCAGTGCTAGAGTGACACTGGGGCGCTACAATGAGCAGTTCTTC.

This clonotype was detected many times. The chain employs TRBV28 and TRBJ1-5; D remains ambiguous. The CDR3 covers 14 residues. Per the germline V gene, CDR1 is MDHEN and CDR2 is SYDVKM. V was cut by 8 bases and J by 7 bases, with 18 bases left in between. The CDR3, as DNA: TGTGCCAGCGGAAGGACCCTCCTAAGGCAGCCCCAGCATTTT. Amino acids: CASGRTLLRQPQHF. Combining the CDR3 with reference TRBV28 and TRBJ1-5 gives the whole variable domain DVKVTQSSRYLVKRTGEKVFLECVQDMDHENMFWYRQDPGLGLRLIYFSYDVKMKEKGDIPEGYSVSREKKERFSLILESASTNQTSMYLCASGRTLLRQPQHFGDGTRLSIL.

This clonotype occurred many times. The CDR3 region is CASSYGTSFDYSEPDGGELFF. In nucleotides, the CDR3 is TGTGCCAGCAGTTACGGGACGTCCTTTGACTACTCCGAGCCGGATGGCGGGGAGCTGTTTTTT. The chain joins TRBV6-2 or TRBV6-3 to TRBJ2-2; perhaps D is TRBD1 or TRBD2 (5 bases each). The length of the CDR3 is 21 residues. Germline CDR1 is MNHEY and CDR2 is SVGEGT. Trimming removed 2 bases from V and 7 bases from J, with 32 bases in between.

CDR3 nucleotide sequence: TGTGCCAGCAGTTTCCCCAACCAGGGCTACTATGGCTACACCTTC. It is translated as CASSFPNQGYYGYTF. The gene calls are TRBV12-3 or TRBV12-4 and TRBJ1-2; the D gene is possibly TRBD1 (5 bases). The V gene lost 3 bases and the J gene lost 3 bases, with 14 bases spanning the gap. The CDR3 is made up of 15 amino acids.

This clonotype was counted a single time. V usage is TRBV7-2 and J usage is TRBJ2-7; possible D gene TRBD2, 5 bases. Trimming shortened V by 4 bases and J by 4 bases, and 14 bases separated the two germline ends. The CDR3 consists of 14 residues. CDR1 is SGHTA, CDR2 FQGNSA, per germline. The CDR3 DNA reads TGTGCCAGCAGCTCTTACGGGATGGTGTACGAGCAGTACTTC. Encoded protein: CASSSYGMVYEQYF.

As DNA, the CDR3 is TGTGCCAGCAGTTTAGGGTGGGGCAAGGAGCCCCAGCATTTT. This encodes CASSLGWGKEPQHF. The gene calls are TRBV12-3 or TRBV12-4 and TRBJ1-5; D is possibly TRBD1 (5 bases). The CDR3 covers 14 residues. V lost 1 base and J 8 bases, leaving 12 bases between the germline ends.

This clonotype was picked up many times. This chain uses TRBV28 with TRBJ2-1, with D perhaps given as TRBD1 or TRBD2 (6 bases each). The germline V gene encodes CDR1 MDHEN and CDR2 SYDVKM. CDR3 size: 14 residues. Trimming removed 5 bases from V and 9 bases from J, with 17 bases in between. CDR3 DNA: TGTGCCAGCAGTCTGGGGGGCTCTATGGTTGAGCAGTTCTTC. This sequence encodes CASSLGGSMVEQFF.

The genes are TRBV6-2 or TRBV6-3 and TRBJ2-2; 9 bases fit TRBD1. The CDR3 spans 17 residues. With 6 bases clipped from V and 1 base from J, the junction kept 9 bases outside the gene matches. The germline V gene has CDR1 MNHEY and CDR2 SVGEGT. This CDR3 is CASSRGPTGGNTGELFF. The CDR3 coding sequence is TGTGCCAGCAGCCGGGGACCGACAGGGGGGAACACCGGGGAGCTGTTTTTT.

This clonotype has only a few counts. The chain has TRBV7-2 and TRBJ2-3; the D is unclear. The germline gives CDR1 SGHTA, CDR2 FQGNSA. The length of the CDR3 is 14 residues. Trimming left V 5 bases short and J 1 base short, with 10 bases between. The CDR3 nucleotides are TGTGCCAGCAGCATAGGAGTTGGCACAGATACGCAGTATTTT. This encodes CASSIGVGTDTQYF.

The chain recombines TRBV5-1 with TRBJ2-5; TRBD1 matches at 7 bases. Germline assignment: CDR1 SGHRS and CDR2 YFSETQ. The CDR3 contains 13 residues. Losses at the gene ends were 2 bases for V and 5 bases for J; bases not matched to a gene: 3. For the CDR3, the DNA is TGCGCCAGCAGCTTAGACAGGGTCGAGACCCAGTACTTC. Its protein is CASSLDRVETQYF.

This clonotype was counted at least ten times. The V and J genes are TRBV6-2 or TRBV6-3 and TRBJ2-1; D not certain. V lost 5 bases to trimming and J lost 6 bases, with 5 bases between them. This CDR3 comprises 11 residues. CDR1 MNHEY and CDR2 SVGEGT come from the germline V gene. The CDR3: CASSEINEQFF. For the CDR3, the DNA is TGTGCCAGCAGTGAGATCAATGAGCAGTTCTTC.

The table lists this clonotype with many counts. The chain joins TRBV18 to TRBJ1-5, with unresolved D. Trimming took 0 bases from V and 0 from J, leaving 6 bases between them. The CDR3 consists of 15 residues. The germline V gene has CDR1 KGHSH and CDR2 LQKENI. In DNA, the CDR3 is TGTGCCAGCTCACCACCAGGGAATAGCAATCAGCCCCAGCATTTT. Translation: CASSPPGNSNQPQHF. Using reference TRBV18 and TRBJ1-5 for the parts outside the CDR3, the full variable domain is NAGVMQNPRHLVRRRGQEARLRCSPMKGHSHVYWYRQLPEEGLKFMVYLQKENIIDESGMPKERFSAEFPKEGPSILRIQQVVRGDSAAYFCASSPPGNSNQPQHFGDGTRLSIL.

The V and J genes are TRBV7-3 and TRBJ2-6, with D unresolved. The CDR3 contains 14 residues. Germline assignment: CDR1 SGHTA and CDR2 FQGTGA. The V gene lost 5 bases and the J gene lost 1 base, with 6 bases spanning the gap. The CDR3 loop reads CASSGRSGANVLTF. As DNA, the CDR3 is TGTGCCAGCAGCGGCAGGTCTGGGGCCAACGTCCTGACTTTC. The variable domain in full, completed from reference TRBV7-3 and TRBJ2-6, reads GAGVSQTPSNKVTEKGKYVELRCDPISGHTALYWYRQSLGQGPEFLIYFQGTGAADDSGLPNDRFFAVRPEGSVSTLKIQRTERGDSAVYLCASSGRSGANVLTFGAGSRLTVL.

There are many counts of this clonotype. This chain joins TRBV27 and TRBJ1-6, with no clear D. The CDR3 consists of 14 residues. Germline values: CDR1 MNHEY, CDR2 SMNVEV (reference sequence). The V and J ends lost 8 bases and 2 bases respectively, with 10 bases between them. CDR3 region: CASGDITYNSPLHF. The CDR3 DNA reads TGTGCCAGCGGTGACATTACCTATAATTCACCCCTCCACTTT.

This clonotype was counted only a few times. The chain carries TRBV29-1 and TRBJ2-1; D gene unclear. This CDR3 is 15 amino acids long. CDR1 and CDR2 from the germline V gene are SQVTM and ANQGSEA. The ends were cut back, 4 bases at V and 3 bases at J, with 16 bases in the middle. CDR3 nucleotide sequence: TGCAGCGTTGGAAGATCCCAGATTGGCTACAATGAGCAGTTCTTC. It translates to CSVGRSQIGYNEQFF.

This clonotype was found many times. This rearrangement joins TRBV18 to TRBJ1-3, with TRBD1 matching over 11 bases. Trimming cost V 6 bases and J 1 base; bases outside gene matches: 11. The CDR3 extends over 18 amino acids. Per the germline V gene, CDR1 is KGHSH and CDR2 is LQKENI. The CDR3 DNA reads TGTGCCAGCTCGCCGGGGACAGGGGGTTCGCTGTCTGGAAACACCATATATTTT. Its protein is CASSPGTGGSLSGNTIYF.

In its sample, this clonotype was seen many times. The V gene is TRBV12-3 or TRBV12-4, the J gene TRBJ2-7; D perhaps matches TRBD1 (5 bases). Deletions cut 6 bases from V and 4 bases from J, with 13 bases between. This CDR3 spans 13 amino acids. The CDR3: CASRRDRDYEQYF. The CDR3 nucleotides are TGTGCCAGCAGGCGAGACAGAGATTACGAGCAGTACTTC.

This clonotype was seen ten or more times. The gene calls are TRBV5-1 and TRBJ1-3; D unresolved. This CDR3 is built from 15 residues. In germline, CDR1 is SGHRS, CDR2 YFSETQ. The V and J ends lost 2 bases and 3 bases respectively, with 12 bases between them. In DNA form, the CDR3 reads TGCGCCAGCAGCTTCCGGGGTCTGGATGGAAACACCATATATTTT. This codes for CASSFRGLDGNTIYF.